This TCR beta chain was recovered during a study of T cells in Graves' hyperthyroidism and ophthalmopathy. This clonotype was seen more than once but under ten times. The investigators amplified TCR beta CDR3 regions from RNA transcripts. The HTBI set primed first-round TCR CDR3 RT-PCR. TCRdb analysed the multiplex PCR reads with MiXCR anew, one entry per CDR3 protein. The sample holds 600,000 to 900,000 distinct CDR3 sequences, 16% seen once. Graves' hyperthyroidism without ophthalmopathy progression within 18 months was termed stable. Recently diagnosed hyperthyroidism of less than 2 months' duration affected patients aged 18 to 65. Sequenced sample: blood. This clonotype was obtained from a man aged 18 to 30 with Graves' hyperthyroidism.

The DNA of the CDR3 is TGCGCCAGCAGCCAAGAAAAGGCCGACAATCAGCCCCAGCATTTT. Translation gives CASSQEKADNQPQHF. The chain carries TRBV4-1 and TRBJ1-5; D is ambiguous. Trimming stripped 0 bases from V and 3 bases from J, with 9 bases between. Germline CDR1 MGHRA, CDR2 YSYEKL. The CDR3 spans 15 residues.